The text below deals with one T cell receptor (beta chain). Its recognized antigen is unknown. Per-base qualities were not stored, and no clone one base away is much larger. This entry is derived from a study of blood T cell repertoires in COVID-19 (dated by TCRdb to about 2020). Notes on the research overall: Collaborator samples came from the United States, Italy and Spain and covered acute and convalescent phases of COVID-19. The material from the prospective study consisted of cDNA or gDNA derived from T cells, B-cell-depleted T cells, or PBMCs. Subjects who had been exposed to COVID-19, were actively infected with it, or had recovered from it provided the deeply sampled blood TCRbeta repertoires that made up the dataset. The repertoires were released in a freely available public database meant as a resource for research on the immune response to SARS-CoV-2. The samples were drawn from the first 160 participants of the ongoing ImmuneRACE study and from roughly 1,300 subjects provided by 6 global collaborators. Nearly every sample came with metadata listing a de-identified subject ID, COVID-19 status, age in years and sex. Where HLA class I and class II types were available, the types were taken from metadata supplied by the sample provider, not from assay-based typing.

TCRbeta CDR3 regions were amplified from genomic DNA by means of the immunoSEQ Assay, a bias-controlled multiplex PCR. Under the source paper's analysis protocol: The number of nucleated cells in each sample was estimated by amplification of reference gene primers within the assay. To quantify the absolute abundance of each unique TCRbeta CDR3 rearrangement, sequence reads were collapsed and filtered. Productive Simpson clonality was computed per sample as the square root of Simpson's diversity index over productive rearrangements. TCRdb limited this immuneACCESS table to in-frame rearrangements with V and J called. A share of clones is missing; checked studies link under half to unresolved V genes, and the rest is unexplained. V and J calls and clone size come straight from that table; D and trimming were deduced from the DNA. This sample comprises about 73,000 clones, 85% to 90% of them detected only once. The ten most abundant clones make up approximately 8.9% of the sample.

The paper's findings and limits, for the study overall: How much clinical and demographic metadata was included differed by source and by participant, and the metadata was provided uncurated.

Each collaborating institution followed its own protocols to collect whole blood in K2EDTA tubes. Collaborator samples were shipped for TCRbeta analysis as frozen whole blood, isolated PBMCs, or DNA extracted from either sample type. V and J lose 0 bases and 4 bases, and a span of 20 bases separates them. As encoded in the germline V gene, CDR1 is SGHRS while CDR2 is YFSETQ. The CDR3 measures 17 amino acids from cysteine to phenylalanine. Only the CDR3 DNA stays, 51 bases, in frame from base 1. The chain joins TRBV5-1 to TRBJ2-7; the D segment could be TRBD2, given 6 matching bases. The sequence was obtained from a man aged 80 or over with acute or convalescent COVID-19. The sequencing sample was made of peripheral blood. The nucleotide sequence is given as TGCGCCAGCAGCTTGGAGAGACTAGTTCCCCCTCGGTACGAGCAGTACTTC. Its product reads: CASSLERLVPPRYEQYF. The variable domain in full, with residues beyond the CDR3 obtained from the reference TRBV5-1 and TRBJ2-7 genes, is KAGVTQTPRYLIKTRGQQVTLSCSPISGHRSVSWYQQTPGQGLQFLFEYFSETQRNKGNFPGRFSGRQFSNSRSEMNVSTLELGDSALYLCASSLERLVPPRYEQYFGPGTRLTVT.